These 20 T cell receptor beta chains were sequenced from one sample in a study of vaccination and CD4 T cells after COVID-19. Their antigens remain unidentified. Once obtained from cultured CD4+ T cells, the DNA was sequenced using the Oncomine TCR Beta short-read assay. Each CDR3 protein gets one entry after TCRdb re-called the PCR reads with MiXCR. The repertoire includes 6,500 to 8,500 distinct CDR3 sequences, 30% to 40% of them detected once, and 15% to 25% sits in the top ten. The treatment is: 10-day PBMC culture with coronavirus spike peptide pools or control peptides (ViraFEST assay). Investigators obtained the unexposed donor's CD4+ T cells before the COVID-19 pandemic (2011-2018). The sample was CD4+ T cells from blood, cultured in vitro. These receptors were obtained from a human donor in good health.

The chain has TRBV30 and TRBJ2-3; TRBD2 agrees at 11 bases. This CDR3 comprises 14 residues. V lost 3 bases and J lost 7; bases outside the gene matches: 6. Germline lookup yields CDR1 GTSNPN and CDR2 SVGIG (reference sequence). CDR3 in amino acids: CAWRWLAGGYTQYF. CDR3 nucleotide sequence: TGTGCCTGGAGATGGCTAGCGGGAGGATATACGCAGTATTTT.

This clonotype was detected only a few times. The genes are TRBV7-9 and TRBJ2-3; possible D gene TRBD2, 5 bases. Germline assignment: CDR1 SEHNR and CDR2 FQNEAQ (reference sequence). V was clipped by 5 bases and J by 1 base, with 16 bases between them. The CDR3 sequence is 16 residues long. CDR3 DNA: TGTGCCAGCAGCCCTGCTGTGAGGACTCGCACAGATACGCAGTATTTT. This sequence encodes CASSPAVRTRTDTQYF. The full variable domain, its missing parts supplied by reference TRBV7-9 and TRBJ2-3, is DTGVSQNPRHKITKRGQNVTFRCDPISEHNRLYWYRQTLGQGPEFLTYFQNEAQLEKSRLLSDRFSAERPKGSFSTLEIQRTEQGDSAMYLCASSPAVRTRTDTQYFGPGTRLTVL.

The V call is TRBV20-1, the J call TRBJ2-3, with TRBD2 identical over 7 bases. Germline CDR1 and CDR2: DFQATT and SNEGSKA (reference sequence). This CDR3 is built from 14 residues. J gave up 2 bases and V 5 bases, and 7 bases lay outside the gene matches. In DNA, the CDR3 is TGCAGTGCTTTAAGCGGGACTAACACAGATACGCAGTATTTT. Translation gives CSALSGTNTDTQYF.

This clonotype appeared a few times. The chain employs TRBV20-1 and TRBJ1-2, with D maybe TRBD1 (6 bases). This CDR3 region has 15 residues. V was pared by 5 bases and J by 3 bases, with 19 bases between. The germline CDR1 and CDR2 sequences are DFQATT and SNEGSKA (reference sequence). CDR3 sequence (DNA): TGCAGTGCTCATATAGGCACAGGGTTTGACTATGGCTACACCTTC. Translated: CSAHIGTGFDYGYTF.

The chain is built from TRBV19 and TRBJ1-2; 9 bases fit TRBD1. The CDR3 loop spans 16 amino acids. The germline gives CDR1 LNHDA, CDR2 SQIVND (reference sequence). The ends lost 7 bases at V and 0 bases at J; junction bases unmatched: 9. This chain's CDR3 is CASNQRDRASNYGYTF. CDR3 in DNA: TGTGCCAGTAACCAACGGGACAGGGCTTCTAACTATGGCTACACCTTC.

This chain links TRBV7-9 with TRBJ1-1; D is undetermined. The V end lost 5 bases, the J end lost 3 bases, and 7 bases lay between the germline ends. From germline, CDR1 is SEHNR and CDR2 FQNEAQ (reference sequence). The CDR3 has 12 amino acids. The DNA of the CDR3 is TGTGCCAGCAGCGAGAGGGACACTGAAGCTTTCTTT. Amino acids: CASSERDTEAFF.

V usage is TRBV6-2 or TRBV6-3 and J usage is TRBJ1-4; D possibly corresponds to TRBD1 (6 bases). CDR1 and CDR2 (germline): MNHEY, SVGEGT. The CDR3 is 12 residues long. V lost 6 bases and J lost 5, with 7 bases in between. This CDR3 reads CASRDRNEKLFF. The DNA of the CDR3 is TGTGCCAGCAGGGACAGAAATGAAAAACTGTTTTTT.

This clonotype was counted only a few times. The chain employs TRBV2 and TRBJ2-7; possible D gene TRBD2, 6 bases. V was pared by 0 bases and J by 3 bases, with 15 bases between. Per the germline V gene, CDR1 is SNHLY and CDR2 is FYNNEI. This CDR3 spans 16 amino acids. Written as DNA, the CDR3 is TGTGCCAGCAGTGAAGCAGGGGACTCTCGGATCTACGAGCAGTACTTC. Translated, it gives CASSEAGDSRIYEQYF.

This chain connects TRBV19 to TRBJ2-7, with D perhaps matching TRBD1 or TRBD2 (6 bases each). Trimming cost V 3 bases and J 2 bases, with 17 bases left between them. This CDR3 has 16 amino acids. CDR1 LNHDA and CDR2 SQIVND come from the germline V gene (reference sequence). The CDR3 loop reads CASSIFGAGTTYEQYF. CDR3 sequence (DNA): TGTGCCAGTAGTATCTTTGGCGCGGGGACAACCTACGAGCAGTACTTC.

The V and J genes are TRBV7-2 and TRBJ1-6, with TRBD1 matching 9 bases. Germline-derived CDR1 and CDR2 are SGHTA and FQGNSA. The junction had 6 bases not matched to a gene; V was cut back by 2 bases and J by 7 bases. CDR3 length: 16 residues. For the CDR3, the DNA is TGTGCCAGCAGCTTAAGGGGGACAGGGCTAAATTCACCCCTCCACTTT. This encodes CASSLRGTGLNSPLHF.

In this sample, this clonotype turned up once. The gene calls are TRBV2 and TRBJ2-1; 8 bases line up with TRBD2. CDR3 length: 13 residues. Germline CDR1 reads SNHLY; CDR2 reads FYNNEI. V trimming: 6 bases; J trimming: 9 bases; junction bases outside the gene matches: 7. CDR3 nucleotide sequence: TGTGCCAGCAGCGAAACGGGGGGGGGTGAGCAGTTCTTC. This codes for CASSETGGGEQFF.

This clonotype has a handful of counts. The genes are TRBV20-1 and TRBJ2-3; 15 nucleotides match TRBD2. CDR1 DFQATT and CDR2 SNEGSKA come from the germline V gene (reference sequence). Trimming removed 5 bases from V and 7 bases from J; junction bases left unmatched: 7. The length of the CDR3 is 15 residues. CDR3 nucleotides: TGCAGTGCTTTTAGGACTAGCGGGGGGGGATATACGCAGTATTTT. Translating it yields CSAFRTSGGGYTQYF.

There are a few counts of this clonotype. The chain couples TRBV6-1 to TRBJ2-7, with D possibly being TRBD1 (6 bases). The CDR3 has 14 amino acids. V was pared by 7 bases and J by 0 bases, with 13 bases between. Germline loops: CDR1 MNHNS, CDR2 SASEGT. The CDR3 coding sequence is TGTGCCAGCACAACAGGGACCCTCTCCTACGAGCAGTACTTC. Its translation is CASTTGTLSYEQYF.

This clonotype was seen a few times. The rearrangement uses TRBV6-1 and TRBJ2-3; D is perhaps TRBD2 (6 bases). In germline, CDR1 is MNHNS, CDR2 SASEGT. The CDR3 runs 12 residues. V was pared by 5 bases and J by 5 bases, with 8 bases between. CDR3 nucleotides: TGTGCCAGCAGTCAGGGAGGAGATACGCAGTATTTT. The encoded protein is CASSQGGDTQYF.

This clonotype has only a few counts. The chain couples TRBV7-9 to TRBJ1-5; 7 bases agree with TRBD1. The germline V gene has CDR1 SEHNR and CDR2 FQNEAQ (reference sequence). V gave up 1 base and J gave up 2 bases; unmatched junction bases: 5. The CDR3 consists of 16 residues. The DNA for the CDR3 is TGTGCCAGCAGCTTAGGACAGGGCGATCGCAATCAGCCCCAGCATTTT. This sequence encodes CASSLGQGDRNQPQHF.

This rearrangement joins TRBV12-3 or TRBV12-4 to TRBJ1-1; no clear D gene. The length of the CDR3 is 13 residues. V lost 3 bases and J 0 bases, leaving 5 bases between the germline ends. The CDR3 coding sequence is TGTGCCAGCAGTTTGACCATGAACACTGAAGCTTTCTTT. This encodes CASSLTMNTEAFF.

The rearrangement links TRBV6-1 to TRBJ2-5, with TRBD1 identical over 7 bases. V gave up 7 bases and J gave up 0 bases; unmatched junction bases: 8. There are 15 residues in the CDR3. CDR1 and CDR2 (germline): MNHNS, SASEGT. The CDR3 reads CASKRQGWYQETQYF. The CDR3 bases are TGTGCCAGCAAAAGACAGGGATGGTACCAAGAGACCCAGTACTTC.

This clonotype was counted only a few times. This rearrangement joins TRBV27 to TRBJ2-1; 8 bases fit TRBD2. V was pared by 0 bases and J by 4 bases, with 5 bases of the junction left unmatched. This CDR3 is built from 16 residues. Germline lookup yields CDR1 MNHEY and CDR2 SMNVEV (reference sequence). This chain's CDR3 is CASSLSYQRGYNEQFF. CDR3 DNA: TGTGCCAGCAGTTTATCTTACCAGCGGGGGTACAATGAGCAGTTCTTC.

The chain combines TRBV30 with TRBJ1-2; no clear D gene. Trimming cost V 3 bases and J 8 bases, with 7 bases left between them. The CDR3 totals 10 residues. CDR1 and CDR2 (germline): GTSNPN, SVGIG (reference sequence). The CDR3 DNA reads TGTGCCTGGAGGGTGACAGGCTACACCTTC. It is translated as CAWRVTGYTF. Variable domain in full (rest from reference TRBV30 and TRBJ1-2): SQTIHQWPATLVQPVGSPLSLECTVEGTSNPNLYWYRQAAGRGLQLLFYSVGIGQISSEVPQNLSASRPQDRQFILSSKKLLLSDSGFYLCAWRVTGYTFGSGTRLTVV.

In this sample, this clonotype turned up a few times. The V gene is TRBV12-3 or TRBV12-4, the J gene TRBJ1-1; TRBD1 might be the D (5 bases). V was trimmed by 5 bases and J by 5 bases, leaving 12 bases between them. The CDR3 is 13 residues long. The CDR3 is CASSAFRETEAFF. The CDR3 DNA reads TGTGCCAGCAGTGCGTTCAGGGAAACTGAAGCTTTCTTT.